One and the same sample provided the 2 T cell receptor beta chains below, sequenced in a study of shared clonotypes between healthy human individuals. Sequenced by immunoSEQ multiplex PCR; TCRdb stores in-frame clones only, minus some. The sample holds 1,500,000 or so clones, around 97% seen once. The sequenced sample was naive CD4+ T cells sorted from blood. Subset of the sample: CD45RA+ positively selected. Source of these receptors: a young man in good health.

This clone was picked up one time. J is TRBJ2-5 and V is TRBV29-1; 8 positions agree with TRBD2. The germline V gene encodes CDR1 SQVTM and CDR2 ANQGSEA. This CDR3 spans 14 amino acids. The V gene end was trimmed by 6 bases and the J gene end by 0 bases; junction bases not matched to a gene: 6. The CDR3 coding sequence is TGCAGCGTAACTAGCGGCCCCAACCAAGAGACCCAGTACTTC. Amino acid sequence: CSVTSGPNQETQYF.

This rearrangement joins TRBV5-1 to TRBJ2-5; TRBD1 aligns across 7 bases. Trimming at V came to 3 bases and at J to 4 bases, leaving 9 bases not matched to a gene. Germline V gene data show CDR1 as SGHRS and CDR2 as YFSETQ. The CDR3 has 15 residues. The CDR3 nucleotides read TGCGCCAGCAGCTCAGGGGACAGTGGGAGAGAGACCCAGTACTTC. Its protein is CASSSGDSGRETQYF. Complete variable domain (other parts from reference TRBV5-1 and TRBJ2-5): KAGVTQTPRYLIKTRGQQVTLSCSPISGHRSVSWYQQTPGQGLQFLFEYFSETQRNKGNFPGRFSGRQFSNSRSEMNVSTLELGDSALYLCASSSGDSGRETQYFGPGTRLLVL.